This T cell receptor beta chain comes out of a study of T cell responses to AZD1222 COVID-19 vaccine (dated by TCRdb to the early 2020s). About the full investigation: AZD1222 recipients with second doses at about 4 weeks or about 12 weeks were pooled, because spike-specific TCR depth and breadth did not differ between schedules. TCR sequencing was performed for fewer than 250 trial participants, of whom some 200 were given two doses of AZD1222 and around 25 were given two doses of MenACWY control vaccine. Enrollment into the trials was organized by age into subgroups of 18-55, 56-69 and 70-plus years, and those subgroups contained approximately 150, 30 and 60 TCR-sequenced participants, respectively. General findings and caveats noted by the study authors: Conclusions about previously exposed vaccinees are limited, since just 6 or 7 AZD1222 recipients were seropositive for SARS-CoV-2 at baseline. The 56-69-year group was small, and its depth increase did not reach significance, likely because of low power. Because no day 14 peak-response samples were available, the repertoires could be characterized only after the peak T cell response. Vaccine-associated CD4 TCRs spanned the whole spike protein, with dominant responses in regions 160-218 and 743-854. Participants were mostly white British, with more females than males. The authors suggested clonal diversity may have been underestimated. Reportedly, almost half of the unique spike-specific TCRs recognized epitopes lying outside the regions that are mutated in the B.1.351 and B.1.1.7 variants. Spike-specific TCR breadth and depth rose significantly after two AZD1222 doses compared with day 0 and with MenACWY recipients.

Concerning this clone itself: The antigen it binds to is not known. No much larger clonotype is one base removed from it; base qualities were not supplied.

The CDR3 regions of human TCRbeta chains were analyzed by immunosequencing. The source study handled its data this way. Repertoire TCRs were matched against a reference library of SARS-CoV-2-specific TCRs generated with the MIRA antigen-specificity platform. Breadth was defined as the fraction of unique TCRs that were SARS-CoV-2-associated. Depth was defined as the fraction of total T cells that were SARS-CoV-2-associated. Using the MIRA data, every spike-specific TCR was mapped to the spike region that the TCR reacted to and assigned to either a CD4 or a CD8 class. Log10-transformed breadth and depth values were compared by one-way ANOVA with Sidak's multiple comparisons tests. TCRdb mirrors the immuneACCESS table, restricted to in-frame sequences. Some clones are absent from its copies; in checked studies, under half trace to an unresolved V gene, and the reason for the others is unknown. That table gives V, J and clone size, and the DNA gave D and trimming. This sample lists some 120,000 clones; roughly 84% were detected once. The ten most abundant clones make up approximately 9.2% of the sample.

The sample's time point, from its label and the paper: baseline before first vaccination. Vaccinee samples came from UK trials COV001 and COV002, including a single-blind randomized controlled phase 2/3 trial of AZD1222 (ChAdOx1 nCoV-19) in healthy adults. Trial participant PBMC samples were collected at day 0 and day 28 after the second dose for TCRbeta chain sequencing. Here the sequenced sample was peripheral blood, taken on day 0 of AZD1222 vaccination. The clonotype was recovered from an adult in good health.

The sequenced DNA is TGTGCCAGCAGTTACCAGGACGGATTGGGGGAAAAACTGTTTTTT. Its product reads: CASSYQDGLGEKLFF. The V gene is TRBV2 and the J gene is TRBJ1-4; no D gene call is confident. The trim is 5 bases for V and 8 bases for J, with a gap of 18 bases between the germline ends. The CDR3 contains 15 residues, cysteine and phenylalanine counted. Only CDR3 DNA remains: 45 bases, in frame from the first base. The germline V gene yields SNHLY for CDR1 and FYNNEI for CDR2.